Sequencing of this T cell receptor (beta chain) was carried out in a study of blood T cell repertoires in COVID-19. In the study overall: The United States, Italy and Spain were the sources of the acute and convalescent COVID-19 samples. From T cells, B-cell-depleted T cells, or PBMCs came the material, which was cDNA or gDNA.

Seattle-derived patients entered the study during active infection and were followed longitudinally. The trim removed 5 bases at V and 7 bases at J, leaving 2 bases unmatched. CDR3 length: 12 amino acids. The germline V gene has CDR1 LGHDT and CDR2 YNNKEL (reference sequence). As handled by the study authors: Amplification with reference gene primers provided the estimates of nucleated cell counts. Method: immunoSEQ multiplex PCR; TCRdb's copy keeps in-frame clones and lacks some. The V and J calls and clone size were taken over from that table, and D and trimming were inferred from the DNA. Here the sample spans fewer than 400,000 clones, roughly nine tenths being singletons.

The genes are TRBV3-1 (or the pseudogene TRBV3-2) and TRBJ2-1; 7 bases fit TRBD1. The receptor's source is a woman aged 25 to 39 with COVID-19, enrolled during active disease. The sample comprised peripheral blood. CDR3 amino acids: CASSRQGNEQFF. CDR3 DNA: TGTGCCAGCAGCAGACAGGGAAATGAGCAGTTCTTC.